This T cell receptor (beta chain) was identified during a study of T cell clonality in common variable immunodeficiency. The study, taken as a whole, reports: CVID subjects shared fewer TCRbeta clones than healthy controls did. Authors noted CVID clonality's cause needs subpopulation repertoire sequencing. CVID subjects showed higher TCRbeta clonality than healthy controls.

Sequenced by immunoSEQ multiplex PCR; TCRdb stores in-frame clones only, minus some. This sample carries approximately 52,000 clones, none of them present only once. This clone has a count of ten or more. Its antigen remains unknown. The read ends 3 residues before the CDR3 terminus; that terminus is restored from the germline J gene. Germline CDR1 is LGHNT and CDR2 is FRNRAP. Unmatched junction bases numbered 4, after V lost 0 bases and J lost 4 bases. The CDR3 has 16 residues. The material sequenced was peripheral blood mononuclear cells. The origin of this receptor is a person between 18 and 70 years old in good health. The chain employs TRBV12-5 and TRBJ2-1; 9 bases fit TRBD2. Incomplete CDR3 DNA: TGTGCTAGTGGTTTGGTCAGCGGGAGGTTTTACAATGAG. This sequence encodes CASGLVSGRFYNE. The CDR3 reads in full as CASGLVSGRFYNEQFF.